These T cell receptor beta chains were read from a single sample in a study of neoadjuvant nivolumab and ipilimumab in lung cancer. Here immunoSEQ multiplex PCR was the method, and the copy in TCRdb shows in-frame clones only, minus some. The data hold about 28,000 clones, with about three quarters observed a single time. The sample consisted of tumor tissue, taken after neoadjuvant nivolumab, alone or with ipilimumab, at or shortly before surgery. The origin of the receptors is an adult with non-small cell lung cancer. Both conserved end residues are trimmed from each CDR3. Each record gives: D gene, clone size, J gene, V gene, CDR3 protein. A D gene is named only where the DNA matches it firmly. Expanded clones are given a class, and other clones once, few, many or no size at all.

TRBD2 . TRBJ2-7 TRBV5-5 ASSLGSGAPGQY
TRBD1 . TRBJ1-1 TRBV7-2 ASSQGAYTEAF
TRBD1 . TRBJ1-4 TRBV18 ASSPVPGQQNEKLF
TRBD2 . TRBJ2-3 TRBV9 ASTASGVGTDTQY
TRBD2 . TRBJ2-1 TRBV4-1 ASSQAPSGIYNEQF
. medium-sized TRBJ1-2 TRBV28 ASRMNNYGYT
. few TRBJ2-2 TRBV6-6 ASIKYTTNTGELF
. . TRBJ2-7 TRBV6-5 ASSSGGRSSYEQY
. . TRBJ1-1 TRBV29-1 SVVAGNTEAF
. once TRBJ2-3 TRBV7-8 ASSVLTDTQY
. . TRBJ1-3 TRBV5-4 ASSWGQGDSGNTIY
. . TRBJ1-6 TRBV5-5 ARSLGISYNSPLH
TRBD2 . TRBJ2-1 TRBV6-1 ASSDPSGGLHNEQF
. . TRBJ1-2 TRBV7-2 ASSLAGGTYGYT
. . TRBJ1-5 TRBV6-6 ASSLGEYQPQH
TRBD1 . TRBJ1-1 TRBV5-1 ASSLGQTEAF
. . TRBJ1-2 TRBV7-9 ASSQQNYGYT
TRBD1 . TRBJ2-7 TRBV10-2 ASSERDRISYEQY
TRBD2 . TRBJ2-5 TRBV6-1 ASSEGLADPYQETQY
. . TRBJ2-5 TRBV25-1 ASSETGHQETQY
TRBD1 . TRBJ1-5 TRBV6-1 ASSETMDRSQH
TRBD1 . TRBJ2-3 TRBV15 ATSRTGGSTDTQY
TRBD2 few TRBJ2-5 TRBV5-4 ASSIPSGGAETQY
TRBD1 . TRBJ1-2 TRBV18 ASSPTIVEQGALGYT